This T cell receptor (beta chain) was profiled in a study of PD-L1 blockade in urothelial cancer. As for the study in general: Patients started atezolizumab in the mid-2010s, 1,200 mg intravenously every 3 weeks. Male sex and bladder-origin urothelial cancer characterized about 85% of the 29 patients. Study outcomes and limitations: Tumor-associated TCR clones expanded more in blood at 3 weeks in patients with durable benefit. Pretreatment peripheral blood TCR clonality that fell below the median predicted better survival among the patients studied.

Turning to this clone: As yet, its antigen is unknown.

Clones were sequenced by immunoSEQ multiplex PCR, and TCRdb holds only the in-frame ones, with some missing. The profile shows fewer than 90,000 clones, under 95% of them singletons. Time point given: peripheral blood 6 weeks after treatment start. This CDR3 has 15 amino acids. Germline-derived CDR1 and CDR2 are ENHRY and SYGVKD. V was pared by 10 bases and J by 4 bases, with 20 bases between. The chain combines TRBV10-3 with TRBJ2-1; a possible D gene is TRBD2 (7 bases). The receptor was isolated from a woman of 80 years or more with urothelial cancer. This specimen consisted of PBMCs, obtained around atezolizumab (anti-PD-L1) treatment. CDR3 coding DNA: TGTGCCACTACCGAGGGGGAGGGGAGGTACAATGAGCAGTTCTTC. Protein: CATTEGEGRYNEQFF.